The rows below give T cell receptor beta chains drawn from one sample of a study of blood T cell repertoires in COVID-19. Profiling relied on immunoSEQ multiplex PCR, and the TCRdb table lists in-frame clones only, not all of them. The sample carries about 140,000 clones, about 79% recorded once. Sequencing was performed on PBMCs or T cells enriched from blood (not recorded which). The source is a woman between 45 and 60 years old who had recovered from COVID-19. Each CDR3 is given with its conserved first and last residue. Each record gives: clone size, J gene, V gene, D gene, CDR3 DNA, CDR3 protein. The D gene is left open where the match is weak. Rows give clone size only sometimes, using once, few, many, or a class for an expanded clone.

few,TRBJ1-2,TRBV28,TRBD1,TGTGCCAGCAGTCGGGACAGGAGGTATGGCTACACCTTC,CASSRDRRYGYTF
NA,TRBJ1-2,TRBV3-1/TRBV3-2,NA,TGTGCCAGCAGCCATCCAGGGGAGTATGGCTACACCTTC,CASSHPGEYGYTF
NA,TRBJ2-6,TRBV25-1,TRBD1,TGTGCCAGCAGTGAAAGGACAGGAGGAGTTGCTGGGGCCAACGTCCTGACTTTC,CASSERTGGVAGANVLTF
NA,TRBJ2-1,TRBV19,TRBD2,TGTGCCAGTCCGCCGCCGGGACTAGCGTTGAAGACCTCCTACAATGAGCAGTTCTTC,CASPPPGLALKTSYNEQFF
NA,TRBJ1-2,TRBV6-6,NA,TGTGCCAGCAGTTCCCCGGACACGCACGATCTCTATGGCTACACCTTC,CASSSPDTHDLYGYTF
NA,TRBJ2-7,TRBV19,TRBD2,TGTGCCAGTAGTATTTCTGCGGGGGGTTACTCCTACGAGCAGTACTTC,CASSISAGGYSYEQYF
NA,TRBJ1-2,TRBV27,TRBD1,TGTGCCAGCAGTCCGAGGACAGGGGCTTATGGCTACACCTTC,CASSPRTGAYGYTF
NA,TRBJ2-3,TRBV27,TRBD2,TGTGCCAGCAGTGTCACTAGCGGTACAGCGCAGTATTTT,CASSVTSGTAQYF
NA,TRBJ2-2,TRBV4-2,NA,TGTGCCAGCATCAAAGATGGAGGGAAAGCCGGGGAGCTGTTTTTT,CASIKDGGKAGELFF
few,TRBJ1-1,TRBV25-1,NA,TGTGCCAGCAGTGAATACAGGGGACCTGAAGCTTTCTTT,CASSEYRGPEAFF
NA,TRBJ1-5,TRBV6-1,NA,TGTGCCAGCAGTGAAGAGGGGGGGGTGCGGCCCCAGCATTTT,CASSEEGGVRPQHF
NA,TRBJ1-5,TRBV4-2,NA,TGTGCCAGCAGCCGCCGGGACACAGGTCAGCCCCAGCATTTT,CASSRRDTGQPQHF
NA,TRBJ1-6,TRBV6-1,NA,TGTGCCAGCAGTGATAGGCAGGGCGGCTCACCCCTCCACTTT,CASSDRQGGSPLHF
NA,TRBJ1-1,TRBV7-7,TRBD1,TGTGCTAGCAGTCAGGACAGGTACACTGAAGCTTTCTTT,CASSQDRYTEAFF
NA,TRBJ2-5,TRBV5-4,TRBD2,TGTGCCAGCAGACGAGGGACTAGCGGGAGGAGGGTAGAGACCCAGTACTTC,CASRRGTSGRRVETQYF
few,TRBJ1-6,TRBV6-4,NA,TGTGCCAGCAGTGACGGGAGGAGGGCTAATTCACCCCTCCACTTT,CASSDGRRANSPLHF
NA,TRBJ2-2,TRBV2,NA,TGTGCCAGCAGGGCCGAGAACACCGGGGAGCTGTTTTTT,CASRAENTGELFF
NA,TRBJ1-5,TRBV18,NA,TGTGCCAGCTCACCCCGGGGGGGGGCGAGCAATCAGCCCCAGCATTTT,CASSPRGGASNQPQHF
NA,TRBJ1-1,TRBV11-2,TRBD1,TGTGCCAGCAGCTTACGCTTTGGGACAGTGAACACTGAAGCTTTCTTT,CASSLRFGTVNTEAFF
NA,TRBJ2-5,TRBV28,NA,TGTGCCAGGGGAGGACCTCTCCGGGAGACCCAGTACTTC,CARGGPLRETQYF
NA,TRBJ1-2,TRBV5-4,TRBD1,TGTGCCAGCAGCTTCGGGACAGGGGGCGAGAGGAATGGCTACACCTTC,CASSFGTGGERNGYTF
NA,TRBJ1-5,TRBV2,NA,TGTGCCAGCAGTGAGCTTCAGGGCCCCAATCAGCCCCAGCATTTT,CASSELQGPNQPQHF
NA,TRBJ2-7,TRBV18,TRBD1,TGTGCCAGCTCACCATTCGACCCCGGGACAGGGAACTACGAGCAGTACTTC,CASSPFDPGTGNYEQYF
NA,TRBJ2-1,TRBV11-3,NA,TGTGCCAGCAGCAGGGTGGGGGGGCCCAACAATGAGCAGTTCTTC,CASSRVGGPNNEQFF
NA,TRBJ1-1,TRBV5-4,TRBD1,TGTGCCAGCAGCCTTCCACCGGGACAGGGAGGGTACACTGAAGCTTTCTTT,CASSLPPGQGGYTEAFF
NA,TRBJ2-1,TRBV19,NA,TGTGCCAGTAGACAGGGTTTAAGCTCCTACAATGAGCAGTTCTTC,CASRQGLSSYNEQFF
NA,TRBJ2-1,TRBV4-1,NA,TGCGCCAGCAGCCAAGATGGGCAGTTTTACAATGAGCAGTTCTTC,CASSQDGQFYNEQFF
few,TRBJ2-7,TRBV13,TRBD1,TGTGCCAGCAGCTCTGACAGGGGCTACGAGCAGTACTTC,CASSSDRGYEQYF
NA,TRBJ2-5,TRBV19,TRBD2,TGTGCCAGTAGTCCCAGCGGGGGTAGCTTGACCCAGTACTTC,CASSPSGGSLTQYF
NA,TRBJ2-7,TRBV25-1,TRBD1,TGTGCCAGCAGCGAAGGGACAGGCTCCTACGAGCAGTACTTC,CASSEGTGSYEQYF
NA,TRBJ2-1,TRBV25-1,NA,TGTGCCAGCAGTTCGGACTCTGCCAATGAGCAGTTCTTC,CASSSDSANEQFF
NA,TRBJ1-2,TRBV19,NA,TGTGCCAGTAGTGCCGAGGACAGTAAGGTCCGCTATGGCTACACCTTC,CASSAEDSKVRYGYTF
NA,TRBJ1-1,TRBV3-1/TRBV3-2,NA,TGTGCCAGCAGTCAGGTGAGGGACACTGAAGCTTTCTTT,CASSQVRDTEAFF
NA,TRBJ1-6,TRBV6-5,NA,TGTGCCAGCAGTCCCCGGACAGTGAATAATTCACCCCTCCACTTT,CASSPRTVNNSPLHF
NA,TRBJ2-7,TRBV28,NA,TGTGCCACTAACAGCGGCGGGACAGACTCCTACGAGCAGTACTTC,CATNSGGTDSYEQYF
NA,TRBJ2-1,TRBV14,TRBD2,TGTGCCAGCAGCCGGTGGCTAGCGGGAGCTTGGGGCTACAATGAGCAGTTCTTC,CASSRWLAGAWGYNEQFF
NA,TRBJ2-1,TRBV11-3,TRBD2,TGTGCCAGCAGCCCCGGGGGGTATGAGCAGTTCTTC,CASSPGGYEQFF
NA,TRBJ1-6,TRBV13,TRBD1,TGTGCCAGCAGTCACGAGGCGGGACAGGGACATTCACCCCTCCACTTT,CASSHEAGQGHSPLHF
NA,TRBJ2-1,TRBV5-1,TRBD1,TGCGCCAGCAGCTTGGAGACAGGGGCCTACAATGAGCAGTTCTTC,CASSLETGAYNEQFF
once,TRBJ1-1,TRBV30,TRBD1,TGTGCCTGGACACAGGGGGCTATTGAAGCTTTCTTT,CAWTQGAIEAFF
NA,TRBJ1-1,TRBV5-4,TRBD1,TGTGCCAGCAGCGTGGGCCGGGGACAGGGGTTTGTTGGTAACACTGAAGCTTTCTTT,CASSVGRGQGFVGNTEAFF
NA,TRBJ1-1,TRBV19,NA,TGTGCCACCAGGACAGTACCAATGAACACTGAAGCTTTCTTT,CATRTVPMNTEAFF
NA,TRBJ1-1,TRBV3-1/TRBV3-2,NA,TGTGCCAGCAGCCAAAGGGGCGGGGGGACTGAAGCTTTCTTT,CASSQRGGGTEAFF
once,TRBJ1-6,TRBV6-6,NA,TGTGCCAGCAGTTGGGGAGTTGATTCACCCCTCCACTTT,CASSWGVDSPLHF
few,TRBJ2-2,TRBV14,NA,TGTGCCAGCAGCCCTTTGTGGGCGGGCACCGGGGAGCTGTTTTTT,CASSPLWAGTGELFF
NA,TRBJ1-1,TRBV7-9,TRBD1,TGTGCCAGCAGCTTACAACAGGGGGAAACTGAAGCTTTCTTT,CASSLQQGETEAFF
NA,TRBJ1-5,TRBV5-8,TRBD1,TGTGCCAGCAGCTTCTCAGGGGGCCGAAATCAGCCCCAGCATTTT,CASSFSGGRNQPQHF
NA,TRBJ1-6,TRBV30,NA,TGTGCCTGGAGTCGATCGGGGGGCTCGAAAAATTCACCCCTCCACTTT,CAWSRSGGSKNSPLHF
NA,TRBJ2-7,TRBV18,NA,TGTGCCAGCTCACCACCCGGCCCCCCAGGCGAGCAGTACTTC,CASSPPGPPGEQYF
NA,TRBJ2-2,TRBV3-1/TRBV3-2,TRBD1,TGTGCCAGCAGCCAGGGGACAGGGGGCTTTACCGGGGAGCTGTTTTTT,CASSQGTGGFTGELFF
NA,TRBJ1-4,TRBV27,NA,TGTGCCAGCAGTTTGCGTAGAAATGAAAAACTGTTTTTT,CASSLRRNEKLFF
NA,TRBJ1-3,TRBV7-2,TRBD1,TGTGCCAGCAGCCTGGGGACAGTCTGGCAGGGTGGAAACACCATATATTTT,CASSLGTVWQGGNTIYF
NA,TRBJ2-3,TRBV5-1,TRBD2,TGCGCCAGCAGCCCTCAATTTTCTAGCGGATTAACTAGCACAGATACGCAGTATTTT,CASSPQFSSGLTSTDTQYF
NA,TRBJ2-7,TRBV9,TRBD1,TGTGCCAGCAGCCCCGGGACAGGGGGCGGTTGGGAGCAGTACTTC,CASSPGTGGGWEQYF